This T cell receptor beta chain was sequenced for a study of T cell repertoires in cytomegalovirus infection. Background on the study: As its CMV epitopes, the study selected recently identified HLA-C-restricted and well-studied HLA-B-restricted targets. An indication of both CMV infection and matching HLA type came from public TCR beta signatures.

TCRdb independently ran MiXCR on the reads; one entry per CDR3 protein. The data contain approximately 600,000 distinct CDR3 sequences, almost 40% of them singletons. Notes on the study in general: Dominant in the ex vivo response were TCR beta clonotypes restricted by HLA-C and specific for CMV.

This clonotype was seen a few times. Its antigen is as yet unknown. CDR1 and CDR2 (germline): SNHLY, FYNNEI. The V gene lost 6 bases and the J gene lost 4 bases, with 13 bases spanning the gap. This CDR3 has 13 residues. The specimen comprised cultured PBMCs, sampled from culture after CMV antigen stimulation. V and J are TRBV2 and TRBJ2-7; possibly TRBD1 for D (6 bases). The TCR was taken from a human donor in good health (CMV status not recorded). Some clones in this sample may be carry-over from other donors' samples. CDR3 DNA sequence: TGTGCCAGCAGGAGGGGACAACTTTACGAGCAGTACTTC. Translating it yields CASRRGQLYEQYF.